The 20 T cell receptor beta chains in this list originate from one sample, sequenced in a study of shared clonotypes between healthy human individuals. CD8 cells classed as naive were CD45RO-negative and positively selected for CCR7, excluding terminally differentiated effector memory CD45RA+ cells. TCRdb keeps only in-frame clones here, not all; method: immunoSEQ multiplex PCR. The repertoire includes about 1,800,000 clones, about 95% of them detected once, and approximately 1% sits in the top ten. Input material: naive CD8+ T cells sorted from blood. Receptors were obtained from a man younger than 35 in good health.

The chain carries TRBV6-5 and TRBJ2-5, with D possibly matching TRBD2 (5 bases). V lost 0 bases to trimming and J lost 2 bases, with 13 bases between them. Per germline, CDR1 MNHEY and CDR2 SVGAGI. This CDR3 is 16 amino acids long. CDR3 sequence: CASSYSSEGPQETQYF. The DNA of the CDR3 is TGTGCCAGCAGTTACTCTTCCGAGGGTCCACAAGAGACCCAGTACTTC.

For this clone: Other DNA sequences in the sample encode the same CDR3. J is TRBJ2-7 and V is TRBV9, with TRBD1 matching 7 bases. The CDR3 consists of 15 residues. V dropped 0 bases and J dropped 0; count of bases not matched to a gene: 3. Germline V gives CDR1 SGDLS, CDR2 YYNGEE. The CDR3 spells CASSVGQGASYEQYF. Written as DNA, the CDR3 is TGTGCCAGCAGCGTAGGACAGGGAGCCTCCTACGAGCAGTACTTC.

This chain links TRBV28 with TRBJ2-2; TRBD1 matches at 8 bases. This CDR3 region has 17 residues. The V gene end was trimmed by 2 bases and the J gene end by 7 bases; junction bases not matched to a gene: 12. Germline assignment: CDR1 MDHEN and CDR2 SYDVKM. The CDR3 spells CASSLGQGGDIGGELFF. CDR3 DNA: TGTGCCAGCAGTTTAGGACAGGGTGGGGACATCGGCGGGGAGCTGTTTTTT.

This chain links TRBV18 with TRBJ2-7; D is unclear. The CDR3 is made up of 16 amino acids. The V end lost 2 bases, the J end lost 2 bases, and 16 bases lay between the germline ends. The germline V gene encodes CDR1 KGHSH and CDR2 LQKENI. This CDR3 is CASSPTSGQKAYEQYF. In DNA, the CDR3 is TGTGCCAGCTCACCAACCTCCGGGCAGAAAGCCTACGAGCAGTACTTC.

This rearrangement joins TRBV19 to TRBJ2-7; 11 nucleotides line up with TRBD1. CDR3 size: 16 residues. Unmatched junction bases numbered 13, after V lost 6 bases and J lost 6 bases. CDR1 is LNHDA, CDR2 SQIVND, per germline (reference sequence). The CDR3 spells CASSHPSGQGVGEQYF. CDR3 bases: TGTGCCAGTAGCCACCCCTCGGGACAGGGGGTCGGCGAGCAGTACTTC.

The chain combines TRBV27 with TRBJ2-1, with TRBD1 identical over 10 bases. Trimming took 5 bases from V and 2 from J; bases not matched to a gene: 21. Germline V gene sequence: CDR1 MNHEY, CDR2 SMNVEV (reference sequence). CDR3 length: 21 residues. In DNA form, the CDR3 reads TGTGCCAGCAGTCCCCTCCGGACAGGGGGGACGGACCCCTCCGCCTACAATGAGCAGTTCTTC. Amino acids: CASSPLRTGGTDPSAYNEQFF.

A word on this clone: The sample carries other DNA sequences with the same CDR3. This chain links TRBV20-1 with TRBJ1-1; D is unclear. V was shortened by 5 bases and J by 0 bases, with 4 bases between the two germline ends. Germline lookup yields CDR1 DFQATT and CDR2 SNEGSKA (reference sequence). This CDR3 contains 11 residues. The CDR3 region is CSALLNTEAFF. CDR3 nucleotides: TGCAGTGCTCTACTGAACACTGAAGCTTTCTTT.

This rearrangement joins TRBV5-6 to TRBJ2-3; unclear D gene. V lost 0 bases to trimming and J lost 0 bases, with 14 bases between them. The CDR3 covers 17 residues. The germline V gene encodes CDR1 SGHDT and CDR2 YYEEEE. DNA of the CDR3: TGTGCCAGCAGCTTGGGCTTAGGTGGACCTAGCACAGATACGCAGTATTTT. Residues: CASSLGLGGPSTDTQYF.

The CDR3 coding sequence is TGTGCCAGCAGCTACGCCAGGGGCGAAGCTTTCTTT. Its translation: CASSYARGEAFF. The V and J genes are TRBV27 and TRBJ1-1; weak D call: TRBD1 (6 bases). Germline CDR1 reads MNHEY; CDR2 reads SMNVEV (reference sequence). The CDR3 covers 12 residues. Trimming shortened V by 6 bases and J by 8 bases, and 13 bases separated the two germline ends.

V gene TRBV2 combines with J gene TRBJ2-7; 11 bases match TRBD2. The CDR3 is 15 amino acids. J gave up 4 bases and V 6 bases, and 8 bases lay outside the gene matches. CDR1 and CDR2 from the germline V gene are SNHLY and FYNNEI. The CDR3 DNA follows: TGTGCCAGCAGCGAACTAGCGGGAGATGGTTACGAGCAGTACTTC. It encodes CASSELAGDGYEQYF. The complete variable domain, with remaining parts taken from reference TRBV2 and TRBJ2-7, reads EPEVTQTPSHQVTQMGQEVILRCVPISNHLYFYWYRQILGQKVEFLVSFYNNEISEKSEIFDDQFSVERPDGSNFTLKIRSTKLEDSAMYFCASSELAGDGYEQYFGPGTRLTVT.

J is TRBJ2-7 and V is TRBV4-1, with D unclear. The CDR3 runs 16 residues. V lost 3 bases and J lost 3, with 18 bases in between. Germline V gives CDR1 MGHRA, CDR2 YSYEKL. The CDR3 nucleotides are TGCGCCAGCAGCCAGGTTTGGGCTGAGGAAGGCTACGAGCAGTACTTC. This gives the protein CASSQVWAEEGYEQYF.

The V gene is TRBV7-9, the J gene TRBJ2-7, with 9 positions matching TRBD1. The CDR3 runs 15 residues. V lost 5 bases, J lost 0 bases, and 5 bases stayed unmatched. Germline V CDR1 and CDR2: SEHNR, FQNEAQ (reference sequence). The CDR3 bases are TGTGCCAGCAGCCAGCCGGACAGGGGCTCCTACGAGCAGTACTTC. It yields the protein CASSQPDRGSYEQYF.

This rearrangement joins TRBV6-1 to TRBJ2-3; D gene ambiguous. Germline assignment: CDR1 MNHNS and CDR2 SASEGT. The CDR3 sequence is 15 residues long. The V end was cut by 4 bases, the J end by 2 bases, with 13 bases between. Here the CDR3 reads CASSVELTSTDTQYF. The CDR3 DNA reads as TGTGCCAGCAGTGTTGAGCTGACCTCCACAGATACGCAGTATTTT.

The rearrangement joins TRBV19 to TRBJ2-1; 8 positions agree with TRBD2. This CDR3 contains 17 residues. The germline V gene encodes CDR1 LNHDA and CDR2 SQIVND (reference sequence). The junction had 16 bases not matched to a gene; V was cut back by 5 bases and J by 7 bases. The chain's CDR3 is CASSELDGGAMGNEQFF. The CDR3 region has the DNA TGTGCCAGTAGTGAGCTAGACGGGGGGGCGATGGGTAATGAGCAGTTCTTC.

The CDR3, as DNA: TGTGCCAGCAGTTACGGGGGCGATTTTAACACTGAAGCTTTCTTT. This sequence encodes CASSYGGDFNTEAFF. The chain is built from TRBV6-5 and TRBJ1-1; perhaps TRBD1 as D (6 bases). Germline assignment: CDR1 MNHEY and CDR2 SVGAGI. V was trimmed by 2 bases and J by 2 bases, leaving 12 bases between them. The CDR3 runs to 15 residues.

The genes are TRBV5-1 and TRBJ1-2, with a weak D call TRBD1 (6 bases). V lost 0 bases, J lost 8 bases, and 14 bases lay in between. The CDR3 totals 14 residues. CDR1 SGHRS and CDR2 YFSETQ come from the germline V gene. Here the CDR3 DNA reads TGCGCCAGCAGCTTGGTCTCGGGGGCGGACGGCTACACCTTC. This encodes CASSLVSGADGYTF.

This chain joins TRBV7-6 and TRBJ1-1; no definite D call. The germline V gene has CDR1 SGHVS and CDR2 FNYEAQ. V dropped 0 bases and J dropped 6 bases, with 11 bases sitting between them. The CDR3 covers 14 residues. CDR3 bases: TGTGCCAGCAGCTTAGCGCTCACAGCGGCTGAAGCTTTCTTT. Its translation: CASSLALTAAEAFF.

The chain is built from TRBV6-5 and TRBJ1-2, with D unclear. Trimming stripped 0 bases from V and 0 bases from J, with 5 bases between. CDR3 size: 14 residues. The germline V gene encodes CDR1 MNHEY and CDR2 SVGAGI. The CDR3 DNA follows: TGTGCCAGCAGTTACTCGATGTCTAACTATGGCTACACCTTC. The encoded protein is CASSYSMSNYGYTF.

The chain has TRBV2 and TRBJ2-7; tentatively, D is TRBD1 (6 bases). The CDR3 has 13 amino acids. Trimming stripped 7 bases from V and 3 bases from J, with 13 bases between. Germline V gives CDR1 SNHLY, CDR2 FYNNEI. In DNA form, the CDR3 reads TGTGCCAGCAAGGGTCGGACAGACTACGAGCAGTACTTC. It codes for CASKGRTDYEQYF. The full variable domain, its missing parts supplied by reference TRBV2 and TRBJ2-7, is EPEVTQTPSHQVTQMGQEVILRCVPISNHLYFYWYRQILGQKVEFLVSFYNNEISEKSEIFDDQFSVERPDGSNFTLKIRSTKLEDSAMYFCASKGRTDYEQYFGPGTRLTVT.

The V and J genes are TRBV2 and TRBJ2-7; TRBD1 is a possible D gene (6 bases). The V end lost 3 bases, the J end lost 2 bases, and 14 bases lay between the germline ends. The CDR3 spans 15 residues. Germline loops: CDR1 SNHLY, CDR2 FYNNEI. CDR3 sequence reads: CASSDWGPGPYEQYF. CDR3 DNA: TGTGCCAGCAGTGACTGGGGGCCAGGACCCTACGAGCAGTACTTC.